This T cell receptor beta chain was sequenced in a study of blood T cell repertoires in COVID-19. In the study overall: COVID-19 samples from acute and convalescent phases originated in the United States, Italy and Spain. PBMCs, B-cell-depleted T cells, or T cells were the source of the cDNA or gDNA that made up the material.

The data were produced by immunoSEQ multiplex PCR, yet TCRdb's version contains in-frame clones alone and is incomplete. Seen here are over 30,000 clones, 75% to 90% observed once, and the top ten hold around 10%. V gave up 4 bases and J gave up 11 bases, with 18 bases separating them. The germline V gene encodes CDR1 KGHDR and CDR2 SFDVKD. This CDR3 has 14 amino acids. The receptor was isolated from a man aged 65 to 79 with acute or convalescent COVID-19. The V call is TRBV24-1, the J call TRBJ2-3; weak D call: TRBD2 (6 bases). Sequences were obtained from peripheral blood. CDR3 DNA: TGTGCCACCAGTGACCCCTATTCTTACGGGGGGCAGTATTTT. Its protein is CATSDPYSYGGQYF.